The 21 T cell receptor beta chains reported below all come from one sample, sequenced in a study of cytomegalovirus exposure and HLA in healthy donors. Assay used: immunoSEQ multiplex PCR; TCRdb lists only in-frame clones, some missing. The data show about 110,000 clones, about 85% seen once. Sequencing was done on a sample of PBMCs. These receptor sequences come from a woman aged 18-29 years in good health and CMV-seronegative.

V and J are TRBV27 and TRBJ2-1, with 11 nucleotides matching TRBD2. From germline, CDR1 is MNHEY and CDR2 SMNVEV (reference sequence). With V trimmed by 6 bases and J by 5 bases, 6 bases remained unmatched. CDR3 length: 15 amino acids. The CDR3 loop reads CASSPGTSGNNEQFF. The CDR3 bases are TGTGCCAGCAGCCCAGGGACTAGCGGAAACAATGAGCAGTTCTTC.

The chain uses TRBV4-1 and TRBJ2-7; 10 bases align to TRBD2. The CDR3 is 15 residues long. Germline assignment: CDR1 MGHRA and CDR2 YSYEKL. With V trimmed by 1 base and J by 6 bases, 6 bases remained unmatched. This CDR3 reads CASSQGLAGLGEQYF. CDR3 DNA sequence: TGCGCCAGCAGCCAAGGACTAGCGGGTTTGGGCGAGCAGTACTTC.

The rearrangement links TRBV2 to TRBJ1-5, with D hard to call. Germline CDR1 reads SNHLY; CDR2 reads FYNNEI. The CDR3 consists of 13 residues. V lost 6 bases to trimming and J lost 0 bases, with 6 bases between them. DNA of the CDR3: TGTGCCAGCAGGCCCAGTAGCAATCAGCCCCAGCATTTT. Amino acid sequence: CASRPSSNQPQHF.

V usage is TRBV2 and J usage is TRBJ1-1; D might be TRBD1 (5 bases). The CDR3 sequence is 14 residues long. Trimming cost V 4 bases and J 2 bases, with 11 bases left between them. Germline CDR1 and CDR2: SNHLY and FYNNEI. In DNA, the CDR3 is TGTGCCAGCAGTGCGCGGGGACTAAACACTGAAGCTTTCTTT. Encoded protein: CASSARGLNTEAFF.

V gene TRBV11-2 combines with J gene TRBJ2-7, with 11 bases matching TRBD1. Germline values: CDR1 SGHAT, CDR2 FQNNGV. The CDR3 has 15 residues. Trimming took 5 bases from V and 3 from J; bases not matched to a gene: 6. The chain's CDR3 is CASSTSGTGGYEQYF. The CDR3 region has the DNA TGTGCCAGCAGCACATCCGGGACAGGGGGCTACGAGCAGTACTTC.

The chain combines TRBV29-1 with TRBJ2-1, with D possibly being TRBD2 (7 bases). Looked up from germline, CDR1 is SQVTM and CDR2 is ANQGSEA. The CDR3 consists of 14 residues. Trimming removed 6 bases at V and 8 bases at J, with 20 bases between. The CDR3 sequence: CSVGGGGGSYEQFF. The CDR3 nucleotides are TGCAGCGTGGGGGGCGGCGGGGGTTCGTATGAGCAGTTCTTC.

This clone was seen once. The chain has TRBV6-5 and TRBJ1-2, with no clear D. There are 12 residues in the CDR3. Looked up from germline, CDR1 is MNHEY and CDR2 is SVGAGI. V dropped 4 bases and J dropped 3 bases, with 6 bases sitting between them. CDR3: CASSSGYYGYTF. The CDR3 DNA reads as TGTGCCAGCAGTTCAGGCTACTATGGCTACACCTTC.

This CDR3 is CASQRAGTYEQYF. CDR3 nucleotides: TGTGCCAGCCAAAGAGCAGGGACCTACGAGCAGTACTTC. The V and J genes are TRBV5-5 and TRBJ2-7; D is possibly TRBD1 (5 bases). V shed 7 bases and J shed 2 bases, with 13 bases lying between them. The CDR3 length is 13 residues. The germline gives CDR1 SGHKS, CDR2 YYEKEE (reference sequence).

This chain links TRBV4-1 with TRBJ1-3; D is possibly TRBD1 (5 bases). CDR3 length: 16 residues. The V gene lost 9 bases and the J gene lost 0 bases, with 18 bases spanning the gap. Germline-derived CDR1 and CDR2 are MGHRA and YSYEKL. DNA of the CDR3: TGCGCCAGTTCAAATATATATAGGGGCTCTGGAAACACCATATATTTT. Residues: CASSNIYRGSGNTIYF.

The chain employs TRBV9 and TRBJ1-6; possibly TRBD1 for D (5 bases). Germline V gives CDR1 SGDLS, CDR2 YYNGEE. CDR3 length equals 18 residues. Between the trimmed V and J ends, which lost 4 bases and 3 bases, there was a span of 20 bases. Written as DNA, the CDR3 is TGTGCCAGCAGCCTAACCGACAGTCCTGTTAGCTATAATTCACCCCTCCACTTT. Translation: CASSLTDSPVSYNSPLHF.

In DNA form, the CDR3 reads TGCAGCGTTGAAGGGGGAGCGGGGGACCAACAAGAGACCCAGTACTTC. Its protein is CSVEGGAGDQQETQYF. The genes are TRBV29-1 and TRBJ2-5, with TRBD2 matching over 8 bases. Germline-derived CDR1 and CDR2 are SQVTM and ANQGSEA. The V gene end was trimmed by 1 base and the J gene end by 2 bases; junction bases not matched to a gene: 9. The CDR3 length is 16 residues. The full variable domain, its missing parts supplied by reference TRBV29-1 and TRBJ2-5, is SAVISQKPSRDICQRGTSLTIQCQVDSQVTMMFWYRQQPGQSLTLIATANQGSEATYESGFVIDKFPISRPNLTFSTLTVSNMSPEDSSIYLCSVEGGAGDQQETQYFGPGTRLLVL.

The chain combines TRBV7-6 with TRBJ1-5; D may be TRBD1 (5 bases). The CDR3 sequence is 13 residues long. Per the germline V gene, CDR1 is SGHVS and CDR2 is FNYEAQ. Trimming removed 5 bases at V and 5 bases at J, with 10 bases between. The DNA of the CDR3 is TGTGCCAGCAGCCGCCGGGGGGATCAGCCCCAGCATTTT. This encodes CASSRRGDQPQHF.

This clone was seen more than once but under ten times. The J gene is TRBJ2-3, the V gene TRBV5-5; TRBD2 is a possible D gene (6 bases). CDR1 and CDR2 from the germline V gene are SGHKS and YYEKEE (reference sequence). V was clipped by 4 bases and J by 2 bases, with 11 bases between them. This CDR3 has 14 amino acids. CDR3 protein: CASSPGDFTDTQYF. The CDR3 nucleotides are TGTGCCAGCAGCCCCGGGGACTTCACAGATACGCAGTATTTT.

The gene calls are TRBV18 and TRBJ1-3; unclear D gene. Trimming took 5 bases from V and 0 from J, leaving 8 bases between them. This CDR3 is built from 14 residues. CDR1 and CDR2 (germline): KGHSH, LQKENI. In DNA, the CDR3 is TGTGCCAGCTCAAGTAGCCCCTCTGGAAACACCATATATTTT. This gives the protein CASSSSPSGNTIYF.

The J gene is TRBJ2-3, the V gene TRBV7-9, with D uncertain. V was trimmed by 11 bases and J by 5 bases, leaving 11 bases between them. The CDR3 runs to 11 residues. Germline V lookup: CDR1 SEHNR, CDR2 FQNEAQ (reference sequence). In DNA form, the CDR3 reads TGTGCCTCGCAACGGGTAGATACGCAGTATTTT. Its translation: CASQRVDTQYF.

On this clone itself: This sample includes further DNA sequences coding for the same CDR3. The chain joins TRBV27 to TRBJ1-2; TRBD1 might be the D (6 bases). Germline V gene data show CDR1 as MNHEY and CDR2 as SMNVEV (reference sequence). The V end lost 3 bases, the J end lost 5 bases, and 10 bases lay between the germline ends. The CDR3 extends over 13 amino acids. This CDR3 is CASSLTGGYGYTF. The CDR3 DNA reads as TGTGCCAGCAGTTTGACAGGCGGGTATGGCTACACCTTC.

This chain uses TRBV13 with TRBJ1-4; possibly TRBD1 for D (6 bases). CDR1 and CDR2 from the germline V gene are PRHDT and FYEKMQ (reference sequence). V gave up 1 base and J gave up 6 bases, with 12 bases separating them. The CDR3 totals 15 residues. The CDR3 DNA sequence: TGTGCCAGCAGCTTAGTCAAGGGGGGGGATGAAAAACTGTTTTTT. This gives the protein CASSLVKGGDEKLFF.

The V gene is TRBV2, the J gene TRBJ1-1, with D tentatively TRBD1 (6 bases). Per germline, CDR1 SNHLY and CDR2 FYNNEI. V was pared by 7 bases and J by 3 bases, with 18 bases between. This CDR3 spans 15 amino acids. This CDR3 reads CASNQGTPLDTEAFF. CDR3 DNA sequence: TGTGCCAGCAACCAGGGGACGCCCCTGGACACTGAAGCTTTCTTT.

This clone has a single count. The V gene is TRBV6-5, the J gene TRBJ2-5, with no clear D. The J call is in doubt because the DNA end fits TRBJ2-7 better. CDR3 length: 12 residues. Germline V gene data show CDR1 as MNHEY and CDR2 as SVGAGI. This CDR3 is CASSSLYYEQYF. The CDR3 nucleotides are TGTGCCAGCAGTTCCCTCTACTACGAGCAGTACTTC.

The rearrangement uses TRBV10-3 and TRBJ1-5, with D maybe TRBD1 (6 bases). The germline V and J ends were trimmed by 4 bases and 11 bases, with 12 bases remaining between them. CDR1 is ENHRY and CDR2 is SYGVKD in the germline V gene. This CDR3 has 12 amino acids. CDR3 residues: CAISAPGAAQHF. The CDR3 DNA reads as TGTGCCATCAGTGCCCCAGGGGCTGCCCAGCATTTT.

CDR3 residues: CASSPGDREVGGYTF. DNA for the CDR3: TGTGCCAGCAGCCCCGGGGACAGGGAAGTGGGTGGCTACACCTTC. The rearrangement uses TRBV5-4 and TRBJ1-2, with TRBD1 identical over 9 bases. The CDR3 covers 15 residues. Per the germline V gene, CDR1 is SGHNT and CDR2 is YYREEE (reference sequence). V dropped 4 bases and J dropped 7; count of bases not matched to a gene: 11.